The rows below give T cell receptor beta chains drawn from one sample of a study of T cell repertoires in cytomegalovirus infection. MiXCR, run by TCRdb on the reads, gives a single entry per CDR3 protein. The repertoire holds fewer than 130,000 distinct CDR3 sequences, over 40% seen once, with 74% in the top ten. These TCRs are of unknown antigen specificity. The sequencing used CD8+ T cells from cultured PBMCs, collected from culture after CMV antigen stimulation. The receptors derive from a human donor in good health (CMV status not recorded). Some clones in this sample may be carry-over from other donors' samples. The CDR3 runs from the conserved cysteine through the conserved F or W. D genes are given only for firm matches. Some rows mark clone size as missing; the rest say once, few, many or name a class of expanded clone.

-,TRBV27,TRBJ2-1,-,TGTGCCAGCAGCATTATCGCGGAGGGGGCGGGTTTGGAGCAGTTCTTC,CASSIIAEGAGLEQFF
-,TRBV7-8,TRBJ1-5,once,TGTGCCAGCAGCTCAGGGGATTACGGGGATCAGCCCCAGCATTTT,CASSSGDYGDQPQHF
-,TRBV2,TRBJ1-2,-,TGTGCCAGCAGGGGGATCGGACTTAGTGCCTATGGCTACACCTTC,CASRGIGLSAYGYTF
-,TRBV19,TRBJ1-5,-,TGTGTCAGTAGTAAGAAAGACAGGTTGTCCAATCAGCCCCAGCATTTT,CVSSKKDRLSNQPQHF
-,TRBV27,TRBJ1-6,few,TGTGCCAGCAGGACGGACGACTATAATTCACCCCTCCACTTT,CASRTDDYNSPLHF
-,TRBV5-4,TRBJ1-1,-,TGTGCCAGCAGCTCTGGTCCGGGGCCCGAGAAAGCTTTCTTT,CASSSGPGPEKAFF
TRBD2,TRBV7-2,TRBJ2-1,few,TGTGCCAGCAGCTCCGGAGCGGGGGGGAACAATGAGCAGTTCTTC,CASSSGAGGNNEQFF
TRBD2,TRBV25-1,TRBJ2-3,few,TGTGCCAGCAGTAGTTGGACTAGCGGGGGGCCGTCGTATTTT,CASSSWTSGGPSYF
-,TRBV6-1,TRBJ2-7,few,TGTGCCAGCAGTCAGGAACCCGAGCAGTACTTC,CASSQEPEQYF
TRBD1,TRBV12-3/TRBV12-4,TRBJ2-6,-,TGTGCCAGCAGCCTTGGGACAGGCCGGTCTGGGGCCAACGTCCTGACTTTC,CASSLGTGRSGANVLTF
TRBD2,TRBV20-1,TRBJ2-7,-,TGCAGTGCTAGGAGGCCTAGCGGACCCTACGAGCAGTACTTC,CSARRPSGPYEQYF
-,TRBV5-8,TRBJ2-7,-,TGTGCCAGCAGCTTCGGACTTGAGTCCGAGCAGTACTTC,CASSFGLESEQYF
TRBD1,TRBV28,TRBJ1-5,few,TGTGCCAGCAGTTTAGGGTTGGGGACAGGGGATTGGCGCAATCAGCCCCAGCATTTT,CASSLGLGTGDWRNQPQHF
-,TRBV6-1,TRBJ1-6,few,TGTGCCACCGCGGACCCACCTTCACATAATTCACCCCTCCACTTT,CATADPPSHNSPLHF
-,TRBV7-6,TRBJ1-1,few,TGTGCCAGCAGCCCCCAGGACGGAGGGCACACTGAAGCTTTCTTT,CASSPQDGGHTEAFF
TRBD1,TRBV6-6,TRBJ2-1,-,TGTGCCAGCAGTTACTCAGTGACAGGGTCAGTCAATGAGCAGTTCTTC,CASSYSVTGSVNEQFF
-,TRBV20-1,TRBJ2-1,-,TGCAGTGCTAGAAGGGTCGGGGATGAGCAGTTCTTC,CSARRVGDEQFF
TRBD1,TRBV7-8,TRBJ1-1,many,TGTGCCAGCAGCCTGACCTTCGGACAGGCAACCACTGAAGCTTTCTTT,CASSLTFGQATTEAFF
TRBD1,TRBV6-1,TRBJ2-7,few,TGTGCCAGCAGTTATACGGGGACAGAGGGGCAGTACTTC,CASSYTGTEGQYF
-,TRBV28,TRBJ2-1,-,TGTGCCAGCAGTTTATCTTTTGGGCAAAACAATGAGCAGTTCTTC,CASSLSFGQNNEQFF
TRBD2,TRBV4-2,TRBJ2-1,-,TGTGCCAGCAGCCAAGAGATGCAGGGACTAGCGGGGACGAGCTCCTACAATGAGCAGTTCTTC,CASSQEMQGLAGTSSYNEQFF
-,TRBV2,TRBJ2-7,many,TGTGCCAGCAGTGACCCCCTCTCCTACGAGCAGTACTTC,CASSDPLSYEQYF
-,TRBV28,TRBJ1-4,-,TGTGCCAGCAGTTTGGGAACAGGGATTCTGAGTAATGAAAAACTGTTTTTT,CASSLGTGILSNEKLFF
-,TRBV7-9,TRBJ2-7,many,TGTGCCAGCAGCACGCAGAGCTTCTACGAGCAGTACTTC,CASSTQSFYEQYF
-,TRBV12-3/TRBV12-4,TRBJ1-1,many,TGTGCCAGCAGTTTAGGGGGGGGGTATACTGAAGCTTTCTTT,CASSLGGGYTEAFF
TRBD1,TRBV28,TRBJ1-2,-,TGTGCCAGCAGTTCAAAGACAGGGGTCCGTGGCTACACCTTC,CASSSKTGVRGYTF
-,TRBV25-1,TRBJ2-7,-,TGTGCCAGCAGATCCCTAGCATCCTACGAGCAGTACTTC,CASRSLASYEQYF
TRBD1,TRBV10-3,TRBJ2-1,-,TGTGCCATCAGTGACAGTGACAGGGGATACAATGAGCAGTTCTTC,CAISDSDRGYNEQFF
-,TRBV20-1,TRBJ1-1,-,TGCAGTGCCCCATATGGCGTCAACACTGAAGCTTTCTTT,CSAPYGVNTEAFF
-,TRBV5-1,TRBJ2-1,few,TGCGCCAGCAGCTTGGTTCAGGGCAGCCTAAGCTCCTACAATGAGCAGTTCTTC,CASSLVQGSLSSYNEQFF
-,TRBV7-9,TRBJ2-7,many,TGTGCCAGCAGCTCGTCGACCCGAGAGCAGTACTTC,CASSSSTREQYF
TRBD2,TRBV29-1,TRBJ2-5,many,TGCAGCGTTGAACCCCTGACTAGCGGGAAGCGGACCCAGTACTTC,CSVEPLTSGKRTQYF
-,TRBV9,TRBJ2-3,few,TGTGCCAGCAGCCTCTGGGGTGGCGGGGCAACAGATACGCAGTATTTT,CASSLWGGGATDTQYF
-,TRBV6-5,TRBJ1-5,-,TGTGCCAGCAGTCCATCTCGGGTCGCTACTCAGCCCCAGCATTTT,CASSPSRVATQPQHF
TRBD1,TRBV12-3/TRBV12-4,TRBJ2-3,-,TGTGCCAGCAGTTTATATATTAGTCGGACAGGGCTGACAGATACGCAGTATTTT,CASSLYISRTGLTDTQYF
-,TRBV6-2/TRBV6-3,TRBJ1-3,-,TGTGCCAGCAGTGCCGGGACCAACTCTGGAAACACCATATATTTT,CASSAGTNSGNTIYF
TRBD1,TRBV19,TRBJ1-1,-,TGTGCCAGCAGTATCCAGACAGGGTTCACTGAAGCTTTCTTT,CASSIQTGFTEAFF
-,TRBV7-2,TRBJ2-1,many,TGTGCCAGCAGTCTTAATAGCGTTTACGTTCAGTTCTTC,CASSLNSVYVQFF
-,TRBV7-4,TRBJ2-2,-,TGTGCCAGCAGCGGGGTTGACAGTACGAACACCGGGGAGCTGTTTTTT,CASSGVDSTNTGELFF
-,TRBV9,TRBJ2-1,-,TGTGCCAGCAGCGTAGGGGCGACAGAAAGCTACTACAATGAGCAGTTCTTC,CASSVGATESYYNEQFF
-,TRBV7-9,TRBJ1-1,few,TGTGCCAGCGGGCTGCTGGAAGCTTTCTTT,CASGLLEAFF
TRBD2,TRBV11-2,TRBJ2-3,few,TGTGCCAGCAGCACTCAGGGCCGACTAGCGGTAGAGGATCCCACAGATACGCAGTATTTT,CASSTQGRLAVEDPTDTQYF
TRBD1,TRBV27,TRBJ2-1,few,TGTGCCAGCAGTTTAGGACAGGGGATTTACAATGAGCAGTTCTTC,CASSLGQGIYNEQFF